Sequencing of this T cell receptor beta chain was carried out in a study of blood T cell repertoires in COVID-19. In the study overall: In each case, the material was cDNA or gDNA derived from T cells, B-cell-depleted T cells, or PBMCs.

For recovered donors of Cohort 3, there were two negative PCRs, clearance, or symptom resolution. Methods used by the authors: Estimates of nucleated cell counts were drawn from the amplification of reference gene primers. Data came from immunoSEQ multiplex PCR; TCRdb stores just in-frame clones and leaves some out. The V and J calls and clone size were taken over from that table, and D and trimming were inferred from the DNA. The sample lists about 480,000 clones, 70% to 90% seen once, with less than 2% in the top ten. The CDR3 spans 15 residues. Trimming removed 6 bases from V and 1 base from J; junction bases left unmatched: 1. In germline, CDR1 is MNHEY, CDR2 SVGAGI.

The specimen was PBMCs or T cells enriched from blood (not recorded which). This TCR was recovered from a woman between 35 and 50 years old who had recovered from COVID-19. The chain joins TRBV6-5 to TRBJ1-5; TRBD1 agrees at 12 bases. Here the CDR3 reads CASRGQGASNQPQHF. The CDR3 nucleotides are TGTGCCAGCAGGGGACAGGGGGCGAGCAATCAGCCCCAGCATTTT.